The clone carrying this T cell receptor (beta chain) occurred once. This CDR3 has 11 residues. Germline V lookup: CDR1 LGHDT, CDR2 YNNKEL (reference sequence). Trimming shortened V by 0 bases and J by 7 bases, and 4 bases separated the two germline ends. Clones were read by immunoSEQ multiplex PCR, and TCRdb kept only the in-frame ones, dropping some. This sample has approximately 150,000 clones, with about 91% found just once. This sample is part of a study of control samples from healthy donors and cancer patients. This chain uses TRBV3-1 (or the pseudogene TRBV3-2) with TRBJ2-7; D is ambiguous. Sequencing was carried out using blood. The clonotype comes from a woman in her thirties or forties in good health. CDR3 in amino acids: CASSQEGEQYF. CDR3 nucleotides: TGTGCCAGCAGCCAAGAGGGAGAGCAGTACTTC.